This entry describes one T cell receptor beta chain. Its antigen is not identified. This sample was taken from a study of T cells in localized non-small cell lung cancer. The germline CDR1 and CDR2 sequences are GTSNPN and SVGIG (reference sequence). The V gene lost 2 bases and the J gene lost 7 bases, with 14 bases spanning the gap. The length of the CDR3 is 14 residues. General study points: Sequencing, confined to only one tumor region, leaves heterogeneity possible. Adjacent lung was found to contain a median around 58 of the top 100 tumor clones. Longer survival (overall) was linked to higher T cell density in blood. Clonality peaked in uninvolved adjacent lung rather than tumor.

Data came from immunoSEQ multiplex PCR; TCRdb stores just in-frame clones and leaves some out. The data show about 26,000 clones, with about 91% seen just once and roughly 4% held by the top ten. The TCR comes from a female donor over 55 with stage II squamous cell lung carcinoma. The J gene is TRBJ1-4, the V gene TRBV30; the D gene is possibly TRBD1 (5 bases). Sequenced here: peripheral blood, sampled before any cancer treatment. The CDR3 bases are TGTGCCTGGAGTATTGGGGGGTGGGGTGAAAAACTGTTTTTT. It translates to CAWSIGGWGEKLFF.